This is a list of T cell receptor beta chains from one sample in a study of shared clonotypes between healthy human individuals. Some clones are missing from TCRdb's copy, which holds only in-frame ones; the method was immunoSEQ multiplex PCR. This repertoire shows approximately 2,200,000 clones, around 93% found once; its top ten account for 1.5% to 2%. The sample comprised naive CD8+ T cells from PBMCs. The receptor set was obtained from a man aged 18 to 29 in good health. Some clones in this sample may be carry-over from other donors' samples. Both conserved end residues are part of each CDR3. D genes are given only for firm matches. Only part of the rows carry a size: once, few, many, or a class if the clone is expanded.

cdr3_nt cdr3_aa j_call clone_size d_call v_call
TGTGCCAGTAGCATTGACAGGGAGGGGACTGAAGCTTTCTTT CASSIDREGTEAFF TRBJ1-1 - TRBD1 TRBV19
TGTGCCAGCAGCCTCCCCGGACAGGGTGGTTCTTTCTTT CASSLPGQGGSFF TRBJ1-1 - - TRBV21-1
TGCGCCAGCAGCTTTCGACAAAGGACAGGGGCCAGCGAGCAGTACTTC CASSFRQRTGASEQYF TRBJ2-7 once TRBD1 TRBV5-1
TGTGCCAGCAGTTTAGCGGGGACAGTTAGCAATCAGCCCCAGCATTTT CASSLAGTVSNQPQHF TRBJ1-5 - TRBD1 TRBV27
TGTGCCAGCAGCTGGACTAGCGGGGGGTACAATGAGCAGTTCTTC CASSWTSGGYNEQFF TRBJ2-1 once TRBD2 TRBV7-2
TGTGCCAGCAGCTCTGGGGTCCGGGATGAGCAGTTCTTC CASSSGVRDEQFF TRBJ2-1 - - TRBV11-2
TGTGCCTGCGAACCAGAAACGGACGAGCAGTACTTC CACEPETDEQYF TRBJ2-7 - - TRBV30
TGTGCCAGCAGTTTCACGCAGGGGCTAGGGAACACTGAAGCTTTCTTT CASSFTQGLGNTEAFF TRBJ1-1 - - TRBV28
TGCAGTGCTAGGCCTCTTAACGAGCAGTACTTC CSARPLNEQYF TRBJ2-7 - - TRBV20-1
TGCGCCAGCAGCTTGGTGGGGGGGACCCCCTACGAGCAGTACTTC CASSLVGGTPYEQYF TRBJ2-7 - TRBD2 TRBV5-1
TGTGCCAGCAGCTTAAAGCCCCGGGAGATCACTGAAGCTTTCTTT CASSLKPREITEAFF TRBJ1-1 - - TRBV7-6
TGTGCCAGCAGCGCGGGGGGAAGCGGGATCTCCTACGAGCAGTACTTC CASSAGGSGISYEQYF TRBJ2-7 - TRBD2 TRBV9
TGTGCCAGCAGATCTGGAGGGCAGCCCCAGCATTTT CASRSGGQPQHF TRBJ1-5 - - TRBV6-5
TGCGCCAGCAGCCAGACGGCTGTCCTCGGTGAAGCTTTCTTT CASSQTAVLGEAFF TRBJ1-1 - - TRBV4-1
TGTGCCAGCATTCGAATCTTCCCCTACGAGCAGTACTTC CASIRIFPYEQYF TRBJ2-7 - - TRBV27
TGTGCCAGCAGTGAAGGTAGGGGCCGGGAAAAACTGTTTTTT CASSEGRGREKLFF TRBJ1-4 - - TRBV6-1
TGTGCCAGCAGCCCCTTGGCGGGAGGGGCAGATACGCAGTATTTT CASSPLAGGADTQYF TRBJ2-3 - TRBD2 TRBV6-6
TGTGCCAGCAGCCCGACGGGAAACTACAATGAGCAGTTCTTC CASSPTGNYNEQFF TRBJ2-1 - - TRBV9
TGCGCCAGCAGCCAAGACTGGACTAGCGGGAGTGGCACAGATACGCAGTATTTT CASSQDWTSGSGTDTQYF TRBJ2-3 - TRBD2 TRBV4-3
TGTGCCAGCAGCTCGCCCTCTGGGACTAGCGGGAAGGGGGAGGGTGAGCAGTTCTTC CASSSPSGTSGKGEGEQFF TRBJ2-1 - TRBD2 TRBV7-9
TGCGCCAGCAGCTTGGCGTCCTCCGGGTTGGAGAACGAGCAGTACTTC CASSLASSGLENEQYF TRBJ2-7 - - TRBV5-1
TGTGCCAGCAGCATAGGGGAAGGGGGTGGATCCTACGAGCAGTACTTC CASSIGEGGGSYEQYF TRBJ2-7 - - TRBV27